The 16 T cell receptor beta chains listed next were all sequenced from one sample in a study of shared clonotypes between healthy human individuals (dated by TCRdb to between 2020 and 2021). Libraries were built with the immunoSEQ multiplex PCR assay. TCRdb took this table from immuneACCESS and kept in-frame rearrangements with V and J called. Such tables lack part of the clones; where checked against another copy, unresolved V genes explain under half of the gap, and the rest is unexplained. This sample has approximately 1,500,000 clones in its table, and more than 95% of those were observed once. Over 1% of the sample is in the top ten clones. Sequenced material: naive CD4+ T cells sorted from blood. The meaning of the sample's cell subset or site label: CD45RA+ positively selected. These receptor sequences come from a man aged 30 to 39 in good health.

The CDR3 spells CASSAVGTGELFF. CDR3 DNA: TGTGCCAGCAGCGCCGTGGGAACCGGGGAGCTGTTTTTT. The chain combines TRBV9 with TRBJ2-2, with D hard to call. Germline CDR1 is SGDLS and CDR2 is YYNGEE. The CDR3 spans 13 residues. V was shortened by 3 bases and J by 5 bases, with 8 bases between the two germline ends.

V is TRBV27 and J is TRBJ2-3; 8 bases match TRBD2. V lost 5 bases and J lost 0; bases outside the gene matches: 7. The CDR3 totals 16 residues. The germline V gene encodes CDR1 MNHEY and CDR2 SMNVEV (reference sequence). CDR3 sequence (DNA): TGTGCCAGCAGTAAAAATAGCGGGAAAAGCACAGATACGCAGTATTTT. It yields the protein CASSKNSGKSTDTQYF.

There are a few counts of this clone. The chain uses TRBV19 and TRBJ1-2; 9 nucleotides agree with TRBD1. Germline V gives CDR1 LNHDA, CDR2 SQIVND (reference sequence). The CDR3 loop spans 13 amino acids. Germline trimming cut 5 bases from V and 14 bases from J; bases unmatched to any gene: 12. The CDR3 is CASSASLQGACTF. CDR3 nucleotides: TGTGCCAGTAGTGCCAGCCTACAGGGGGCATGTACCTTC.

A word on this clone: The junction departs from the called germline gene at one end, perhaps through a read error. This sequence joins TRBV7-7 and TRBJ2-7; TRBD2 matches at 11 bases. Per the germline V gene, CDR1 is SSHAT and CDR2 is FNYEAQ (reference sequence). CDR3 length: 15 residues. Here the CDR3 DNA reads TGTGCTAGCAGCCCCCGACTAGCGGGGATGTACGAGCAGTACTTC. Protein: CASSPRLAGMYEQYF. Full variable domain (missing parts from reference TRBV7-7 and TRBJ2-7): GAGVSQSPRYKVTKRGQDVTLRCDPISSHATLYWYQQALGQGPEFLTYFNYEAQPDKSGLPSDRFSAERPEGSISTLTIQRTEQRDSAMYRCASSPRLAGMYEQYFGPGTRLTVT.

The chain joins TRBV7-9 to TRBJ1-1, with D perhaps TRBD1 (5 bases). Trimming left V 1 base short and J 6 bases short, with 9 bases between. This CDR3 region has 13 residues. The germline V gene encodes CDR1 SEHNR and CDR2 FQNEAQ (reference sequence). CDR3: CASSLVAGSEAFF. The CDR3 bases are TGTGCCAGCAGCTTAGTGGCAGGGTCTGAAGCTTTCTTT.

The rearrangement joins TRBV11-2 to TRBJ1-2; D unresolved. The V end was cut by 6 bases, the J end by 2 bases, with 7 bases between. Germline CDR1 and CDR2: SGHAT and FQNNGV. CDR3 length: 12 amino acids. The CDR3 reads CASSRINYGYTF. The CDR3 region has the DNA TGTGCCAGCAGTCGGATAAACTATGGCTACACCTTC.

The CDR3, as DNA: TGTGCCAGCAGCTTAGCTGGGACGAAAAACATTCAGTACTTC. It codes for CASSLAGTKNIQYF. The genes are TRBV7-9 and TRBJ2-4; D may be TRBD1 or TRBD2 (5 bases each). The CDR3 spans 14 residues. Germline-derived CDR1 and CDR2 are SEHNR and FQNEAQ (reference sequence). Trimming took off 0 bases at V and 4 bases at J, with 7 bases between the two ends.

This clone was seen only once. This rearrangement joins TRBV28 to TRBJ2-2; 7 bases line up with TRBD1. The CDR3 is 14 amino acids. Trimming cost V 11 bases and J 5 bases; bases outside gene matches: 11. The germline V gene has CDR1 MDHEN and CDR2 SYDVKM. In DNA form, the CDR3 reads TGTGCCGGGCGGACAGGACAGAGGACCGGGGAGCTGTTTTTT. Protein: CAGRTGQRTGELFF.

The chain combines TRBV6-5 with TRBJ1-5; no clear D gene. The germline V gene has CDR1 MNHEY and CDR2 SVGAGI. Trimming pared 5 bases from V and 6 bases from J, leaving 11 bases between. The CDR3 loop spans 13 amino acids. The CDR3 DNA follows: TGTGCCAGCAGTGAAGCCCCCTTTCAGCCCCAGCATTTT. Residues: CASSEAPFQPQHF.

To note about this clone: This CDR3 is also generated by other DNA sequences in the sample. The J gene is TRBJ2-6, the V gene TRBV6-5; D is undetermined. This CDR3 has 16 residues. V was pared by 1 base and J by 0 bases, with 7 bases between. From germline, CDR1 is MNHEY and CDR2 SVGAGI. CDR3 coding DNA: TGTGCCAGCAGTTACTTTCTTGGCTCTGGGGCCAACGTCCTGACTTTC. Its translation: CASSYFLGSGANVLTF.

This clone appeared a single time. Different DNA sequences within this sample yield the same CDR3. The chain joins TRBV28 to TRBJ1-5; TRBD1 matches at 10 bases. Germline trimming cut 8 bases from V and 6 bases from J; bases unmatched to any gene: 4. Germline CDR1 reads MDHEN; CDR2 reads SYDVKM. The CDR3 totals 13 residues. The CDR3 region is CASRGTGVQPQHF. CDR3 in DNA: TGTGCCAGCCGGGGGACAGGGGTTCAGCCCCAGCATTTT.

The V call is TRBV7-8, the J call TRBJ2-5; 9 nucleotides agree with TRBD2. V dropped 4 bases and J dropped 0; count of bases not matched to a gene: 9. The germline gives CDR1 SGHVS, CDR2 FQNEAQ. The CDR3 runs to 17 residues. The CDR3 here is CASSWLTSGYYQETQYF. The CDR3, as DNA: TGTGCCAGCAGCTGGCTAACTAGCGGGTATTACCAAGAGACCCAGTACTTC.

The chain is built from TRBV29-1 and TRBJ2-2, with 11 bases matching TRBD2. The CDR3 runs to 16 residues. The V gene end was trimmed by 7 bases and the J gene end by 6 bases; junction bases not matched to a gene: 13. CDR1 and CDR2 from the germline V gene are SQVTM and ANQGSEA. CDR3 protein: CSALNVLAGAAGELFF. The CDR3 coding sequence is TGCAGCGCTCTAAACGTACTAGCGGGAGCGGCCGGGGAGCTGTTTTTT.

The chain is built from TRBV28 and TRBJ2-1; D might be TRBD2 (5 bases). This CDR3 has 15 amino acids. V was clipped by 10 bases and J by 1 base, with 17 bases between them. Germline CDR1 is MDHEN and CDR2 is SYDVKM. This chain's CDR3 is CATAASGPSYNEQFF. CDR3 in DNA: TGTGCCACCGCGGCCAGCGGTCCTTCCTACAATGAGCAGTTCTTC.

The chain is built from TRBV6-1 and TRBJ1-1, with D tentatively TRBD1 (5 bases). Trimming cost V 3 bases and J 3 bases, with 11 bases left between them. The germline V gene encodes CDR1 MNHNS and CDR2 SASEGT. The CDR3 totals 14 residues. CDR3 sequence reads: CASSDRVYDTEAFF. The CDR3 DNA reads TGTGCCAGCAGTGACAGGGTGTACGACACTGAAGCTTTCTTT.

This clone was observed a single time. V is TRBV9 and J is TRBJ2-1; 7 nucleotides match TRBD1. V shed 3 bases and J 2 bases; nucleotides not matched to a gene: 5. The CDR3 loop spans 15 amino acids. Germline values: CDR1 SGDLS, CDR2 YYNGEE. This chain's CDR3 is CASSGRDRTYNEQFF. The CDR3 DNA reads TGTGCCAGCAGCGGACGGGACAGAACCTACAATGAGCAGTTCTTC.